This TCR beta chain derives from a study of blood T cell repertoires in COVID-19. Overall study: PBMCs, B-cell-depleted T cells, or T cells were the source of the cDNA or gDNA that made up the material.

TCRdb keeps only in-frame clones here, not all; method: immunoSEQ multiplex PCR. The repertoire consists of roughly 200,000 clones, with around four fifths occurring once and the leading ten covering roughly 4.8%. The study recruited people aged roughly 18 to 100 years across approximately 24 US areas. Cohorts were determined from participant-reported clinical history. Exposed participants came across a COVID-19 case within 2 weeks before study entry. Sequencing was carried out using PBMCs or T cells enriched from blood (not recorded which). This clonotype was sampled from a woman aged 50 to 65 who had been exposed to COVID-19.

CDR3 bases: TGTGCCAGCAGTTTATCCGGAGACGCTGAAGCTTTCTTT. Translated: CASSLSGDAEAFF. This rearrangement joins TRBV12-3 or TRBV12-4 to TRBJ1-1, with D uncertain. The CDR3 has 13 residues. Trimming pared 2 bases from V and 6 bases from J, leaving 10 bases between.